This TCR beta chain was sequenced during a study of cytomegalovirus exposure and HLA in healthy donors. This clone was observed once. Germline lookup yields CDR1 SEHNR and CDR2 FQNEAQ (reference sequence). The CDR3 spans 17 residues. Between the trimmed V and J ends, which lost 6 bases and 3 bases, there was a span of 23 bases. The PCR ran on 60 Vbeta and 13 Jbeta primers. Measured with immunoSEQ multiplex PCR; TCRdb has only the in-frame clones, and not every one. The sample includes around 200,000 clones, about 85% seen only once; the top ten take roughly 10%. The sequence came from a woman aged 45-65 years in good health and CMV-seropositive. J is TRBJ1-1 and V is TRBV7-9; D is unresolved. Material: PBMCs. The DNA for the CDR3 is TGTGCCAGCAGTTATGGACCCCCGGTAGCGGCAGACACTGAAGCTTTCTTT. Translated, it gives CASSYGPPVAADTEAFF.